The clone carrying this TCR beta chain was recorded once. In the authors' methods: Reference gene primers were amplified, and this amplification served to estimate nucleated cell counts. The protocol was immunoSEQ multiplex PCR, while the TCRdb copy is restricted to in-frame clones and leaves out a portion. The D gene and trimming were derived from the DNA, and the V and J assignments and clone size from that table. The table lists some 190,000 clones, 60% to 85% of them singletons. This entry belongs to a study of blood T cell repertoires in COVID-19. Study context: Acute-phase and convalescent COVID-19 samples originated in the United States, Italy and Spain. T cells, B-cell-depleted T cells, or PBMCs provided the cDNA or gDNA that served as material.

The clonotype was recovered from a woman aged 45-60 years with active or convalescent COVID-19. The specimen sequenced was peripheral blood.

The CDR3 sequence: CASSLGTGSQPQHF. Here the CDR3 DNA reads TGTGCCAGCAGTTTAGGGACAGGGTCTCAGCCCCAGCATTTT. This sequence joins TRBV28 and TRBJ1-5; 9 bases match TRBD1. Germline V lookup: CDR1 MDHEN, CDR2 SYDVKM. The junction had 2 bases not matched to a gene; V was cut back by 2 bases and J by 6 bases. The CDR3 loop spans 14 amino acids.